This TCR beta chain was captured in a study of blood T cell repertoires in COVID-19. Produced via immunoSEQ multiplex PCR; TCRdb's table is partial and in-frame only. The sample has 250,000 to 300,000 clones, approximately 86% seen once. CDR1 SGHAT and CDR2 FQNNGV come from the germline V gene. The CDR3 is 13 amino acids. Trimming removed 2 bases at V and 2 bases at J, with 6 bases between. The source material was peripheral blood. V usage is TRBV11-2 and J usage is TRBJ1-1; D call uncertain. This TCR was sampled from a woman in her seventies with COVID-19, enrolled during active disease. The CDR3 region is CASSLNRNTEAFF. As DNA, the CDR3 is TGTGCCAGCAGCTTAAACAGAAACACTGAAGCTTTCTTT.